What follows describes a single TCR beta chain. The target antigen is unknown. Assay used: immunoSEQ multiplex PCR; TCRdb lists only in-frame clones, some missing. The sample lists 150,000 to 200,000 clones, about 89% occurring once. This sample is part of a study of T cell responses to AZD1222 COVID-19 vaccine. Study outcomes and limitations: Baseline testing showed seropositivity in only five to seven AZD1222 recipients.

The specimen was peripheral blood, collected 28 days after the second AZD1222 dose. This TCR was recovered from an adult who received the AZD1222 COVID-19 vaccine.

CDR3 nucleotide sequence: TGTGCCAGTAGTTCAAACCTCTTCCCGAACACTGAAGCTTTCTTT. Amino acids: CASSSNLFPNTEAFF. The chain is built from TRBV19 and TRBJ1-1; D remains unclear. Germline values: CDR1 LNHDA, CDR2 SQIVND (reference sequence). The CDR3 totals 15 residues. V was shortened by 5 bases and J by 1 base, with 14 bases between the two germline ends.